The source of this TCR beta chain is a study of cytomegalovirus exposure and HLA in healthy donors. Study results and caveats: Later work found that TCR association rates differed between HLA loci; DRB1 had the most and HLA-C the fewest.

About this clone: Its antigen remains unidentified.

The study ran its PCR with 60 Vbeta and 13 Jbeta primers. Only in-frame clones appear in the TCRdb table, and some are missing; sequencing was by immunoSEQ multiplex PCR. This sample has roughly 100,000 clones, with 69% found just once. The germline V gene encodes CDR1 MNHEY and CDR2 SVGAGI. The CDR3 is made up of 14 amino acids. Trimming removed 10 bases from V and 3 bases from J; junction bases left unmatched: 9. Source material: PBMCs. This sequence was found in a young man in good health and CMV-seronegative. The chain joins TRBV6-5 to TRBJ1-5, with 7 bases that match TRBD1. CDR3: CAIEIGQVNQPQHF. Here the CDR3 DNA reads TGTGCCATCGAAATTGGACAGGTCAATCAGCCCCAGCATTTT.